The rows below give T cell receptor beta chains drawn from one sample of a study of cytomegalovirus exposure and HLA in healthy donors. Some clones are missing from TCRdb's copy, which holds only in-frame ones; the method was immunoSEQ multiplex PCR. The table records roughly 290,000 clones, roughly 80% of them present only once. Input material: PBMCs. These TCRs come from a girl aged 2 to 10 in good health and CMV-seronegative. CDR3s include the opening cysteine and the closing phenylalanine or tryptophan. The D gene is left open where the match is weak. Clone size is not always given. Where it is, it says once, few, many or a class for expanded clones.

NA,TRBV21-1,TRBJ2-1,NA,TGTGCCAGCAGCAACCGGGACAAACCCTACAATGAGCAGTTCTTC,CASSNRDKPYNEQFF
NA,TRBV6-5,TRBJ2-7,NA,TGTGCCAGCAGTTACTCTAGGAGCTACGAGCAGTACTTC,CASSYSRSYEQYF
TRBD2,TRBV9,TRBJ2-7,NA,TGTGCCAGCAGCGTAGGGGGTAGCGGGGGCTACGAGCAGTACTTC,CASSVGGSGGYEQYF
NA,TRBV15,TRBJ2-7,NA,TGTGCCACCAGCAGATCTAGGGGTAGGGGGGGTAGCGAGCAGTACTTC,CATSRSRGRGGSEQYF
NA,TRBV13,TRBJ2-7,NA,TGTGCCAGCAGCCCGGGCGGGGTTTTCTACGAGCAGTACTTC,CASSPGGVFYEQYF
NA,TRBV7-2,TRBJ2-3,NA,TGTGCCAGCAGCTTAGCGGGGGCTCTAGATACGCAGTATTTT,CASSLAGALDTQYF
TRBD1,TRBV6-5,TRBJ1-6,few,TGTGCCAGCAGTTACTCGGGACAGGGGATAAATTCACCCCTCCACTTT,CASSYSGQGINSPLHF
TRBD2,TRBV16,TRBJ2-2,NA,TGTGCCAGCAGCCTAGATGGGACTAGCGAAGCTAAGAACACCGGGGAGCTGTTTTTT,CASSLDGTSEAKNTGELFF
NA,TRBV7-6,TRBJ2-7,NA,TGTGCCAGCAGCCCACTCTCTGGGGCCCTTTGGGGCGGCTACGAGCAGTACTTC,CASSPLSGALWGGYEQYF
NA,TRBV6-5,TRBJ2-7,few,TGTGCCAGCAGTACCCTAAATCCGTCCTACGAGCAGTACTTC,CASSTLNPSYEQYF
NA,TRBV7-6,TRBJ1-4,NA,TGTGCCAGCAGCCAGATCGGAGGGTATCCTAATGAAAAACTGTTTTTT,CASSQIGGYPNEKLFF
TRBD1,TRBV7-9,TRBJ1-1,NA,TGTGCCAGCAGATCAGCAGGGACAGAAAGAAACACTGAAGCTTTCTTT,CASRSAGTERNTEAFF
TRBD1,TRBV27,TRBJ2-7,once,TGTGCCAGCAGGGGACAGGCATACTACGAGCAGTACTTC,CASRGQAYYEQYF
NA,TRBV7-3,TRBJ2-6,NA,TGTGCCAGCAGCTTAAAGCGACCGGTTGGGGCCAACGTCCTGACTTTC,CASSLKRPVGANVLTF
NA,TRBV7-8,TRBJ1-3,NA,TGTGCCAGCAGCTTATATAGTTTTGGTGCTGGAAACACCATATATTTT,CASSLYSFGAGNTIYF
NA,TRBV21-1,TRBJ2-6,few,TGTGCCAGCAGCAAGGACCGGACAGGGGCTCTTTTTGGGGCCAACGTCCTGACTTTC,CASSKDRTGALFGANVLTF
TRBD1,TRBV10-3,TRBJ2-7,NA,TGTGCCAGCGAAGTAGGGACAGGGGGCGACGCGGCCTACGAGCAGTACTTC,CASEVGTGGDAAYEQYF
NA,TRBV2,TRBJ2-7,NA,TGTGCCAGCAGGGGGCCTACCTACGAGCAGTACTTC,CASRGPTYEQYF
NA,TRBV25-1,TRBJ2-7,NA,TGTGCCAGCCGCCTAGGCAGCTCCTACGAGCAGTACTTC,CASRLGSSYEQYF
NA,TRBV5-1,TRBJ2-1,NA,TGCGCCAGCAGCCCGCCGTTCAGCGGCACCTACAATGAGCAGTTCTTC,CASSPPFSGTYNEQFF
NA,TRBV7-9,TRBJ1-1,NA,TGTGCCAGCAGCTTGGACCTAACAGGGCGGAACACTGAAGCTTTCTTT,CASSLDLTGRNTEAFF
NA,TRBV6-6,TRBJ1-1,few,TGTGCCAGCAGTTACCCCCGACAGGAAGCTTTCTTT,CASSYPRQEAFF
NA,TRBV9,TRBJ1-2,few,TGTGCCAGCAGCCCCTTCAGGGATACTAACTATGGCTACACCTTC,CASSPFRDTNYGYTF
NA,TRBV11-2,TRBJ1-3,once,TGTGCCAGCAGGCCCACGGGGGGAAACACCATATATTTT,CASRPTGGNTIYF
NA,TRBV7-3,TRBJ2-6,NA,TGTGCCAGCAGCTTAGAGATCTCTGGGGCCAACGTCCTGACTTTC,CASSLEISGANVLTF
NA,TRBV28,TRBJ1-2,NA,TGTGCCAGCAGCCCACTTAGTAACTATGGCTACACCTTC,CASSPLSNYGYTF
NA,TRBV27,TRBJ2-1,few,TGTGCCAGCAGTCCGCTTCCGGGTACCGCCTACAATGAGCAGTTCTTC,CASSPLPGTAYNEQFF
TRBD1,TRBV29-1,TRBJ2-7,NA,TGCAGCGTGGTACCGGGACAGGGGATCTACGAGCAGTACTTC,CSVVPGQGIYEQYF
TRBD1,TRBV27,TRBJ1-1,NA,TGTGCCAGCAAAGGACAGGGGGCGCTGGGGTCGAACACTGAAGCTTTCTTT,CASKGQGALGSNTEAFF
NA,TRBV28,TRBJ1-1,NA,TGTGCCAGCAGTTTAAACGGGGGGAACACTGAAGCTTTCTTT,CASSLNGGNTEAFF
TRBD2,TRBV4-1,TRBJ2-1,NA,TGCGCCAGCAGCCAGCCAGGAACCGGGACTAGCATTTTCGGGTTGTATGAGCAGTTCTTC,CASSQPGTGTSIFGLYEQFF
TRBD2,TRBV11-2,TRBJ2-7,NA,TGTGCCAGCAGCCGACTGAGCGGGAGCGGGACCTACGAGCAGTACTTC,CASSRLSGSGTYEQYF
NA,TRBV10-3,TRBJ2-5,NA,TGTGCCATCAGGGGCCGACAAGAGACCCAGTACTTC,CAIRGRQETQYF
TRBD1,TRBV4-1,TRBJ1-1,NA,TGCGCCAGCAGCCAAGCGGTGTTGTCACAGGGGGGAACTGAAGCTTTCTTT,CASSQAVLSQGGTEAFF
NA,TRBV27,TRBJ2-3,NA,TGTGCCAGCAGTTTATTGGGAGCCCCAGATACGCAGTATTTT,CASSLLGAPDTQYF
TRBD1,TRBV28,TRBJ1-4,NA,TGTGCCAGCAGCCCGGGACAGGGTTATGAAAAACTGTTTTTT,CASSPGQGYEKLFF
TRBD1,TRBV28,TRBJ1-5,few,TGTGCCAGCAGGACCGGGACAGGGGAGAGTCAGCCCCAGCATTTT,CASRTGTGESQPQHF
NA,TRBV20-1,TRBJ2-7,once,TGCAGTGCTAGCCCGTACGAGCAGTACTTC,CSASPYEQYF
NA,TRBV6-1,TRBJ1-2,NA,TGTGCCAGCAACGCCGACGGGATAAGGGCTGGCTACACCTTC,CASNADGIRAGYTF
NA,TRBV30,TRBJ1-1,NA,TGTGCCGGCGAGAGAGGCACTGAAGCTTTCTTT,CAGERGTEAFF
TRBD1,TRBV5-8,TRBJ1-3,NA,TGTGCCAGCAGCTTCTTCCGACAGGGGCTGGACACCATATATTTT,CASSFFRQGLDTIYF
NA,TRBV6-5,TRBJ2-7,NA,TGTGCCAGCAGAGACTCCTTGGACGAGCAGTACTTC,CASRDSLDEQYF
TRBD1,TRBV10-3,TRBJ1-2,NA,TGTGCCATCAGGGCGTTTGCAGGGGGCGACTATGGCTACACCTTC,CAIRAFAGGDYGYTF
NA,TRBV28,TRBJ2-5,NA,TGTGCCAGCAGTTTCGAGGGATCAGAGACCCAGTACTTC,CASSFEGSETQYF
TRBD2,TRBV5-4,TRBJ2-2,few,TGTGCCAGCAGCTTGGGACTAGCGGGGAACACCGGGGAGCTGTTTTTT,CASSLGLAGNTGELFF
NA,TRBV28,TRBJ2-2,NA,TGTGCCAGCAGTTTCGTAGGGGTGAACACCGGGGAGCTGTTTTTT,CASSFVGVNTGELFF
NA,TRBV6-5,TRBJ2-3,NA,TGTGCCAGCAGTTCAGATTTGGGGCCAGATACGCAGTATTTT,CASSSDLGPDTQYF
TRBD1,TRBV7-9,TRBJ1-4,NA,TGTGCCAGCAGCTTAGGCCGACAGGGGTTTAATGAAAAACTGTTTTTT,CASSLGRQGFNEKLFF
NA,TRBV4-2,TRBJ2-5,NA,TGTGCCAGCAGCCAAGGAGGCGAGACCCAGTACTTC,CASSQGGETQYF
TRBD1,TRBV29-1,TRBJ1-1,NA,TGCAGCTTACAGGGACAGTTGAACACTGAAGCTTTCTTT,CSLQGQLNTEAFF
NA,TRBV4-1,TRBJ2-7,few,TGCGCCAGCAGCCAAAGATTGCGGTACGAGCAGTACTTC,CASSQRLRYEQYF